Listed here are 12 T cell receptor beta chains from one sample, sequenced in a study of type 1 regulatory T cells. TCRdb redid the calling of the reads with MiXCR, one entry per CDR3 protein. Of about 100,000 distinct CDR3 sequences in the sample, 25% to 40% were seen once. Sample: CD4+ T cells, either the whole sample or a sorted fraction (not recorded which). All receptors derive from a human donor in good health.

This rearrangement joins TRBV4-1 to TRBJ2-1, with a possible D match to TRBD2 (6 bases). V was pared by 3 bases and J by 10 bases, with 19 bases between. The CDR3 totals 15 residues. Germline CDR1 and CDR2: MGHRA and YSYEKL. CDR3 residues: CASSHADRDLGEQFF. The CDR3, as DNA: TGCGCCAGCAGCCATGCTGACCGGGACTTAGGAGAGCAGTTCTTC.

This clonotype is labeled medium-sized. The V gene is TRBV5-5, the J gene TRBJ2-6; D remains ambiguous. Deletions cut 4 bases from V and 2 bases from J, with 10 bases between. The CDR3 is 15 amino acids. CDR1 is SGHKS and CDR2 is YYEKEE in the germline V gene (reference sequence). This CDR3 reads CASSPTQAGANVLTF. The CDR3 nucleotides read TGTGCCAGCAGCCCGACTCAGGCTGGGGCCAACGTCCTGACTTTC.

This clonotype was recorded once. The genes are TRBV7-8 and TRBJ2-3; D gene unclear. Germline lookup yields CDR1 SGHVS and CDR2 FQNEAQ. The CDR3 consists of 13 residues. Trimming shortened V by 5 bases and J by 3 bases, and 9 bases separated the two germline ends. For the CDR3, the DNA is TGTGCCAGCAGCCCCTCGGATACAGATACGCAGTATTTT. Its protein is CASSPSDTDTQYF.

The chain recombines TRBV11-1 with TRBJ2-7, with 8 bases identical to TRBD2. This CDR3 is built from 14 residues. The germline CDR1 and CDR2 sequences are SGHAT and FQDESV (reference sequence). J was trimmed by 3 bases and V by 3 bases; bases with no gene match: 4. The CDR3 loop reads CASSFGGRHYEQYF. Here the CDR3 DNA reads TGTGCCAGCAGCTTCGGCGGGAGGCACTACGAGCAGTACTTC.

This chain links TRBV7-9 with TRBJ2-6; TRBD1 aligns across 10 bases. CDR3 length: 18 residues. The V gene end was trimmed by 5 bases and the J gene end by 2 bases; junction bases not matched to a gene: 9. In germline, CDR1 is SEHNR, CDR2 FQNEAQ (reference sequence). The CDR3, as DNA: TGTGCCAGCAGCCCTCGGACAGGGGGTAGTACTGGGGCCAACGTCCTGACTTTC. It encodes CASSPRTGGSTGANVLTF.

This clonotype was found a few times. J is TRBJ2-7 and V is TRBV6-5; 7 nucleotides line up with TRBD1. The CDR3 runs to 15 residues. The V and J ends lost 6 bases and 2 bases, in that order; junction bases with no gene match: 10. CDR1 is MNHEY and CDR2 is SVGAGI in the germline V gene. CDR3 coding DNA: TGTGCCAGCAGGCGATTACAGGGGTCCCCCTACGAGCAGTACTTC. As protein: CASRRLQGSPYEQYF.

The chain employs TRBV28 and TRBJ2-1, with 12 bases lining up with TRBD2. The V and J ends lost 4 bases and 8 bases, in that order; junction bases with no gene match: 6. Germline V gene lookup returns CDR1 MDHEN and CDR2 SYDVKM. There are 15 residues in the CDR3. The CDR3 DNA is TGTGCCAGCAGTTCCACTAGCGGGAGGAGATATGAGCAGTTCTTC. It codes for CASSSTSGRRYEQFF.

This clonotype was detected a few times. In DNA, the CDR3 is TGTGCCAGCAGCTTAGCTAACCCAGGGACCACCGGGGAGCTGTTTTTT. It specifies CASSLANPGTTGELFF. The chain employs TRBV7-2 and TRBJ2-2; either TRBD1 or TRBD2 may fit D (5 bases each). Germline CDR1 SGHTA, CDR2 FQGNSA. The CDR3 consists of 16 residues. V was cut by 0 bases and J by 4 bases, with 12 bases left in between.

The rearrangement uses TRBV20-1 and TRBJ1-5, with D possibly TRBD1 on 6 matching bases. Germline V gives CDR1 DFQATT, CDR2 SNEGSKA (reference sequence). V lost 1 base, J lost 1 base, and 11 bases lay in between. This CDR3 has 15 amino acids. CDR3 loop: CSARGIGTSNQPQHF. CDR3 bases: TGCAGTGCTAGAGGTATAGGGACAAGCAATCAGCCCCAGCATTTT.

The chain uses TRBV5-6 and TRBJ1-5, with 10 nucleotides matching TRBD1. CDR1 SGHDT and CDR2 YYEEEE come from the germline V gene. V dropped 2 bases and J dropped 7; count of bases not matched to a gene: 6. The CDR3 has 15 residues. DNA of the CDR3: TGTGCCAGCAGCTTATCGGGACAGGGGTTCCAGCCCCAGCATTTT. Translated: CASSLSGQGFQPQHF.

The genes are TRBV6-6 and TRBJ2-1; 11 positions agree with TRBD2. The germline gives CDR1 MNHNY, CDR2 SVGAGI (reference sequence). The CDR3 totals 16 residues. The V gene end was trimmed by 7 bases and the J gene end by 7 bases; junction bases not matched to a gene: 12. The chain's CDR3 is CASIESGASGRNEQFF. CDR3 DNA sequence: TGTGCCAGCATCGAATCAGGGGCTAGCGGGAGGAATGAGCAGTTCTTC.

The chain has TRBV20-1 and TRBJ2-1, with D tentatively TRBD1 or TRBD2 (5 bases each). This CDR3 spans 17 amino acids. The V end was cut by 0 bases, the J end by 0 bases, with 15 bases between. CDR1 is DFQATT, CDR2 SNEGSKA, per germline (reference sequence). The CDR3 DNA reads as TGCAGTGCTAGAGATGGGGCTAGCACCTTCTCCTACAATGAGCAGTTCTTC. Protein sequence: CSARDGASTFSYNEQFF.